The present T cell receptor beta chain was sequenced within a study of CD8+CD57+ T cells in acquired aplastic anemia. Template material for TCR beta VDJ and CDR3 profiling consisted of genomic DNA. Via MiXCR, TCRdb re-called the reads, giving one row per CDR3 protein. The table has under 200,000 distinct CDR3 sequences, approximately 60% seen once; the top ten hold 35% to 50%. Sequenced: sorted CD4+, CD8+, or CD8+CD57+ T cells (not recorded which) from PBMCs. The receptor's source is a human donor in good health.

CDR3 bases: TGTGCCAGCAGTTCCATTATCAAGCAGTACTTC. It yields the protein CASSSIIKQYF. This chain uses TRBV2 with TRBJ2-7; no clear D gene. This CDR3 has 11 amino acids. V lost 5 bases and J 8 bases, leaving 10 bases between the germline ends. Germline V gene lookup returns CDR1 SNHLY and CDR2 FYNNEI.